Sequencing of this T cell receptor beta chain was carried out in a study of blood T cell repertoires in COVID-19. Study as a whole: Nucleic acid was either cDNA or gDNA, and it came from T cells, B-cell-depleted T cells, or PBMCs.

Some clones are missing from TCRdb's copy, which holds only in-frame ones; the method was immunoSEQ multiplex PCR. The top ten clones hold around 6.9% of a sample with roughly 190,000 clones, 80% of them seen once. The length of the CDR3 is 17 residues. The source of this sequence is a man aged 60 to 69 with acute or convalescent COVID-19. Sequencing used peripheral blood. J is TRBJ2-7 and V is TRBV21-1; TRBD2 is the table's D call, not checked against the DNA. TRBV21-1 is classified as a pseudogene. CDR3 sequence: CASSNGLAGPRGYEQYF. For the CDR3, the DNA is TGTGCCAGCAGCAATGGACTAGCGGGACCTAGGGGTTACGAGCAGTACTTC.